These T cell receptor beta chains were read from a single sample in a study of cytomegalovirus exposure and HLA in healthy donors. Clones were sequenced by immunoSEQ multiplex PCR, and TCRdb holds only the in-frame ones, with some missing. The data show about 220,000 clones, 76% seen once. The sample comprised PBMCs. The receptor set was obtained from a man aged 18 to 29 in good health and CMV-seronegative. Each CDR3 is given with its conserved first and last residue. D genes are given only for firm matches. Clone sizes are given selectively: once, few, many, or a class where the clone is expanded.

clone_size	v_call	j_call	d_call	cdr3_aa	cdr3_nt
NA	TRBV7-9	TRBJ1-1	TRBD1	CASSSTGGFSTEAFF	TGTGCCAGCAGCTCCACAGGGGGCTTTTCCACTGAAGCTTTCTTT
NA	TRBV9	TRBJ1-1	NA	CASSTGQKNTEAFF	TGTGCCAGCAGCACTGGACAGAAGAACACTGAAGCTTTCTTT
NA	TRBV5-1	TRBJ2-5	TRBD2	CASSLSSGDLGTQYF	TGCGCCAGCAGCTTGTCTAGCGGGGACCTTGGGACCCAGTACTTC
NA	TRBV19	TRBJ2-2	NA	CASRMVGQRDGELFF	TGTGCCAGTAGAATGGTGGGACAAAGGGACGGGGAGCTGTTTTTT
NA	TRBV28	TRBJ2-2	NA	CASRTGTGELFF	TGTGCCAGCAGGACGGGGACCGGGGAGCTGTTTTTT
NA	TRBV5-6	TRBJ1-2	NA	CASSPRLGSNYGYTF	TGTGCCAGCAGCCCCCGACTCGGGTCTAACTATGGCTACACCTTC
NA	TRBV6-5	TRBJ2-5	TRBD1	CASSSGTAEYF	TGTGCCAGCAGCTCCGGGACAGCTGAGTACTTC
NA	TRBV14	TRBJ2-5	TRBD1	CASSLHPGQGRGPQETQYF	TGTGCCAGCAGCCTACATCCGGGACAGGGAAGGGGCCCCCAAGAGACCCAGTACTTC
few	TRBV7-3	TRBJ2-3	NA	CASSFGRTASDTQYF	TGTGCCAGCAGCTTCGGCCGGACAGCTTCAGATACGCAGTATTTT
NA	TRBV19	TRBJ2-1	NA	CASSIWASKNNEQFF	TGTGCCAGTAGTATCTGGGCTAGCAAAAACAATGAGCAGTTCTTC
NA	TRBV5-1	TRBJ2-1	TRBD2	CASSLRPPVAGGQGYEQFF	TGCGCCAGCAGCTTGAGGCCCCCTGTGGCGGGAGGGCAAGGGTATGAGCAGTTCTTC
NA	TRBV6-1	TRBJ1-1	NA	CASRSSTEAFF	TGTGCCAGCAGGAGTTCCACTGAAGCTTTCTTT
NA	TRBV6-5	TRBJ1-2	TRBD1	CASTPNRGGYGYTF	TGTGCCAGCACCCCAAACAGGGGCGGCTATGGCTACACCTTC
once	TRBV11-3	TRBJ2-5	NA	CASSTSGGYQETQYF	TGTGCCAGCAGCACCTCGGGTGGTTACCAAGAGACCCAGTACTTC
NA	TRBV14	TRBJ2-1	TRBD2	CASSRRLAGRAEQFF	TGTGCCAGCAGCCGCCGGCTAGCGGGACGGGCTGAGCAGTTCTTC
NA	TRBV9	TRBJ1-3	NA	CASSVAPTAGNTIYF	TGTGCCAGCAGCGTAGCCCCGACAGCTGGAAACACCATATATTTT